Given below is one TCR beta chain in context. This specimen comes from a study of OX40 agonist ivuxolimab in advanced cancers. Germline V gene sequence: CDR1 SGDLS, CDR2 YYNGEE. The CDR3 has 17 residues. V gave up 0 bases and J gave up 6 bases; unmatched junction bases: 12. Profiling relied on immunoSEQ multiplex PCR, and the TCRdb table lists in-frame clones only, not all of them. This table holds 60,000 to 85,000 clones, over 80% found once. Here the sequenced sample was CD4+ or CD8+ T cells sorted from blood, taken in a trial of the OX40 agonist ivuxolimab. V and J are TRBV9 and TRBJ2-7, with 10 nucleotides matching TRBD2. The origin of this receptor is an adult with an advanced solid tumor such as melanoma, head and neck, liver or kidney cancer. The CDR3: CASSVGSSGSPLLEQYF. The CDR3 DNA is TGTGCCAGCAGCGTAGGTTCTAGCGGGAGCCCTCTCCTCGAGCAGTACTTC.